This T cell receptor (beta chain) derives from a study of T cell responses to AZD1222 COVID-19 vaccine. Remarks on this clone: The antigen is unknown.

V was pared by 5 bases and J by 0 bases, with 13 bases between. This CDR3 is 15 amino acids long. CDR1 and CDR2 (germline): MNHEY, SVGAGI. Assay: immunoSEQ multiplex PCR; the TCRdb copy retains only in-frame clones and omits some. The sample consists of 100,000 to 150,000 clones, 75% to 85% of them appearing once. Study observations and caveats: Clonal diversity may have been underestimated, and the donors were mostly white British, with more females than males. Only a handful of AZD1222 recipients, several in all, had baseline seropositivity.

This sample comprised peripheral blood, obtained 28 days after the second AZD1222 dose. The clonotype originates from an adult who received the AZD1222 COVID-19 vaccine. The chain carries TRBV6-5 and TRBJ2-5; D possibly corresponds to TRBD1 (6 bases). In nucleotides, the CDR3 is TGTGCCAGCAGTACGGGGACACTGTACCAAGAGACCCAGTACTTC. Protein product: CASSTGTLYQETQYF.